These 27 T cell receptor beta chains share one sample of origin, sequenced in a study of spatial heterogeneity in lung cancer. Time point in this sample: sample taken at primary tumor resection. TCRdb redid the calling of the 5' RACE reads with MiXCR, one entry per CDR3 protein. The table records over 5,500 distinct CDR3 sequences, 7.8% of them present only once. Sample: normal lung tissue next to the tumor, taken at surgery. The receptors here all came from a female donor with early-stage non-small cell lung cancer.

This clonotype appeared many times. The chain has TRBV6-5 and TRBJ1-2; 7 nucleotides match TRBD1. Germline lookup yields CDR1 MNHEY and CDR2 SVGAGI. V was clipped by 5 bases and J by 4 bases; unmatched bases: 7. The CDR3 extends over 14 amino acids. The CDR3 DNA follows: TGTGCCAGCAGTGCCGCTAACAGGGGCTATGGCTACACCTTC. Its translation: CASSAANRGYGYTF.

This clonotype was found many times. V is TRBV5-1 and J is TRBJ1-3; no firm D call. From germline, CDR1 is SGHRS and CDR2 YFSETQ. This CDR3 has 16 residues. Trimming took 4 bases from V and 2 from J, leaving 16 bases between them. The CDR3 DNA is TGCGCCAGCAGCGGCGGTCTAGATCGAGCTGGAAACACCATATATTTT. The encoded protein is CASSGGLDRAGNTIYF.

In this sample, this clonotype turned up many times. The gene calls are TRBV12-3 or TRBV12-4 and TRBJ2-7; 7 positions match TRBD2. CDR3 length: 14 amino acids. J was trimmed by 6 bases and V by 2 bases; bases with no gene match: 7. The CDR3 here is CASSLHDGEGEQYF. CDR3 DNA: TGTGCCAGCAGTTTACATGATGGGGAGGGCGAGCAGTACTTC.

The V gene is TRBV3-1, the J gene TRBJ1-6; a possible D gene is TRBD1 (6 bases). Germline V gives CDR1 LGHDT, CDR2 YNNKEL (reference sequence). Trimming cost V 4 bases and J 6 bases, with 10 bases left between them. The CDR3 has 14 amino acids. This chain's CDR3 is CASSRRGGNSPLHF. The CDR3 DNA follows: TGTGCCAGCAGCCGTAGAGGGGGTAATTCACCCCTCCACTTT.

This clonotype was counted at least ten times. The chain recombines TRBV11-2 with TRBJ2-5; weak D call: TRBD1 (8 bases). V lost 4 bases, J lost 7 bases, and 16 bases lay in between. In germline, CDR1 is SGHAT, CDR2 FQNNGV. CDR3 length: 14 amino acids. CDR3 residues: CASSSNRGEGTQYF. The CDR3 bases are TGTGCCAGCAGCTCAAACAGGGGGGAGGGGACCCAGTACTTC. The full variable domain, completed using reference TRBV11-2 and TRBJ2-5, is EAGVAQSPRYKIIEKRQSVAFWCNPISGHATLYWYQQILGQGPKLLIQFQNNGVVDDSQLPKDRFSAERLKGVDSTLKIQPAKLEDSAVYLCASSSNRGEGTQYFGPGTRLLVL.

This chain connects TRBV10-3 to TRBJ1-1, with D hard to call. V was pared by 4 bases and J by 4 bases, with 13 bases between. Germline CDR1 ENHRY, CDR2 SYGVKD. There are 14 residues in the CDR3. This chain's CDR3 is CAISADGWSTEAFF. CDR3 nucleotides: TGTGCCATCAGTGCTGACGGATGGAGCACTGAAGCTTTCTTT.

This clonotype counts as medium-sized (0.01 to 0.1%). V gene TRBV5-6 combines with J gene TRBJ2-3, with D tentatively TRBD1 (5 bases). V lost 2 bases and J 5 bases, leaving 15 bases between the germline ends. The CDR3 is made up of 15 amino acids. Germline-derived CDR1 and CDR2 are SGHDT and YYEEEE. CDR3 protein: CASSFGAQSQDTQYF. DNA of the CDR3: TGTGCCAGCAGCTTTGGGGCCCAAAGTCAAGATACGCAGTATTTT.

In this sample, this clonotype turned up a few times. V gene TRBV27 combines with J gene TRBJ1-1; 7 bases are a match to TRBD1. Germline V gene sequence: CDR1 MNHEY, CDR2 SMNVEV (reference sequence). CDR3 length: 11 residues. V lost 7 bases, J lost 8 bases, and 4 bases stayed unmatched. The CDR3 DNA sequence: TGTGCCAGCAAAACGGACAGGGAAGCTTTCTTT. This gives the protein CASKTDREAFF.

This clonotype showed up just a few times. This chain uses TRBV20-1 with TRBJ2-1; 13 bases are shared with TRBD2. The CDR3 is made up of 15 amino acids. J was trimmed by 0 bases and V by 5 bases; bases with no gene match: 1. The germline V gene encodes CDR1 DFQATT and CDR2 SNEGSKA (reference sequence). The CDR3 DNA is TGCAGTGCTGGGACTAGCGGGGCCTCCTACAATGAGCAGTTCTTC. It codes for CSAGTSGASYNEQFF.

This clonotype appeared many times. The chain couples TRBV2 to TRBJ1-2; TRBD1 is a possible D gene (6 bases). V dropped 8 bases and J dropped 4 bases, with 14 bases sitting between them. The germline CDR1 and CDR2 sequences are SNHLY and FYNNEI. The CDR3 is made up of 13 amino acids. CDR3 in amino acids: CASREGGSYGYTF. As DNA, the CDR3 is TGTGCCAGCCGGGAGGGGGGATCCTATGGCTACACCTTC.

In its sample, this clonotype was seen a few times. The chain recombines TRBV29-1 with TRBJ1-2, with unresolved D. CDR1 SQVTM and CDR2 ANQGSEA come from the germline V gene. V shed 4 bases and J shed 6 bases, with 9 bases lying between them. This CDR3 comprises 11 residues. The CDR3 nucleotides are TGCAGCGTTGGGAAACTGGATGGCTACACCTTC. It specifies CSVGKLDGYTF.

This clonotype has at least ten counts. In nucleotides, the CDR3 is TGTGCCAGCAGTTACCTCCGCGGGGGGGTTGTCTACGAGCAGTACTTC. This translates into CASSYLRGGVVYEQYF. The genes are TRBV6-2 or TRBV6-3 and TRBJ2-7, with 9 bases that match TRBD2. The germline CDR1 and CDR2 sequences are MNHEY and SVGEGT. The CDR3 spans 16 residues. V was pared by 2 bases and J by 3 bases, with 8 bases of the junction left unmatched.

By sample fraction, this clonotype is medium-sized. V gene TRBV5-1 combines with J gene TRBJ2-5; a possible D gene is TRBD1 (5 bases). CDR3 length: 14 amino acids. Per the germline V gene, CDR1 is SGHRS and CDR2 is YFSETQ. V dropped 0 bases and J dropped 7 bases, with 13 bases sitting between them. The DNA of the CDR3 is TGCGCCAGCAGCTTGGGACAGACCCCTGGGACCCAGTACTTC. Its protein is CASSLGQTPGTQYF.

This clonotype was seen only a few times. The chain has TRBV7-2 and TRBJ2-1, with D tentatively TRBD2 (6 bases). Looked up from germline, CDR1 is SGHTA and CDR2 is FQGNSA. The CDR3 covers 14 residues. The V end lost 5 bases, the J end lost 5 bases, and 13 bases lay between the germline ends. The DNA for the CDR3 is TGTGCCAGCAGCCTCTCGGGACTCAACAATGAGCAGTTCTTC. Its protein product is CASSLSGLNNEQFF.

V is TRBV12-3 or TRBV12-4 and J is TRBJ2-1; a possible D gene is TRBD1 (6 bases). The CDR3 spans 16 residues. Trimming took 5 bases from V and 3 from J, leaving 17 bases between them. The CDR3 sequence is CASSRQVVGDYNEQFF. The CDR3 nucleotides are TGTGCCAGCAGTCGACAGGTCGTCGGAGACTACAATGAGCAGTTCTTC.

In its sample, this clonotype is medium-sized. The CDR3 loop reads CASSYSNSGNTEAFF. The DNA for the CDR3 is TGTGCCAGCAGTTACTCGAACTCGGGGAACACTGAAGCTTTCTTT. The rearrangement links TRBV6-6 to TRBJ1-1; the D is unclear. Trimming stripped 0 bases from V and 1 base from J, with 9 bases between. The CDR3 has 15 residues. Germline V lookup: CDR1 MNHNY, CDR2 SVGAGI (reference sequence).

This clonotype was seen ten or more times. The V and J genes are TRBV18 and TRBJ2-1; a weak D match, TRBD2 (6 bases). The CDR3 has 17 residues. Germline CDR1 and CDR2: KGHSH and LQKENI. Trimming pared 1 base from V and 4 bases from J, leaving 17 bases between. The CDR3 DNA reads as TGTGCCAGCTCACCACAAGTTGGGGGAGGTTCATACAATGAGCAGTTCTTC. This gives the protein CASSPQVGGGSYNEQFF. Supplemented by reference TRBV18 and TRBJ2-1, the full variable domain reads NAGVMQNPRHLVRRRGQEARLRCSPMKGHSHVYWYRQLPEEGLKFMVYLQKENIIDESGMPKERFSAEFPKEGPSILRIQQVVRGDSAAYFCASSPQVGGGSYNEQFFGPGTRLTVL.

By share, this clonotype counts as medium-sized. J is TRBJ2-7 and V is TRBV11-2; 8 nucleotides line up with TRBD1. CDR1 and CDR2 from the germline V gene are SGHAT and FQNNGV. The CDR3 is made up of 15 amino acids. V trimming: 1 base; J trimming: 7 bases; junction bases outside the gene matches: 9. CDR3 in amino acids: CASSLAGQGVLEQYF. DNA for the CDR3: TGTGCCAGCAGCTTAGCAGGACAGGGTGTTTTGGAGCAGTACTTC.

The gene calls are TRBV9 and TRBJ2-5; TRBD2 agrees at 8 bases. The CDR3 is 15 residues long. Germline V gene data show CDR1 as SGDLS and CDR2 as YYNGEE. V shed 3 bases, J shed 8 bases, and the junction held 12 bases outside the gene matches. The CDR3 reads CASSAGGEATVTQYF. The DNA for the CDR3 is TGTGCCAGCAGCGCGGGGGGGGAAGCGACCGTTACCCAGTACTTC.

This chain uses TRBV6-5 with TRBJ2-7, with TRBD2 matching 8 bases. The CDR3 is 14 amino acids. Per the germline V gene, CDR1 is MNHEY and CDR2 is SVGAGI. V lost 8 bases to trimming and J lost 0 bases; unmatched junction nucleotides: 6. The DNA for the CDR3 is TGTGCCAGCGGGACCGGGACTAGCTCCTACGAGCAGTACTTC. This gives the protein CASGTGTSSYEQYF.

There are a few counts of this clonotype. The J gene is TRBJ2-5, the V gene TRBV5-6, with no clear D. CDR3 size: 14 residues. Trimming stripped 1 base from V and 5 bases from J, with 12 bases between. Germline values: CDR1 SGHDT, CDR2 YYEEEE. Here the CDR3 reads CASSLRLIVETQYF. DNA for the CDR3: TGTGCCAGCAGCTTGAGGCTCATCGTCGAGACCCAGTACTTC.

A note on this clonotype: Mismatch with germline at one junction end may stem from a read error. The chain combines TRBV19 with TRBJ2-6, with TRBD1 as a possible D gene (5 bases). Germline CDR1 is LNHDA and CDR2 is SQIVND (reference sequence). The CDR3 sequence is 16 residues long. DNA of the CDR3: TGTACCAGTAGTTGGGGCGGCAACTCTGGGGCCAACGTCCTGACTTTC. Encoded protein: CTSSWGGNSGANVLTF.

This clonotype ranks as medium-sized. V usage is TRBV7-8 and J usage is TRBJ1-3, with D perhaps matching TRBD1 (6 bases). V was pared by 5 bases and J by 4 bases, with 18 bases between. Germline CDR1 and CDR2: SGHVS and FQNEAQ. The CDR3 has 16 residues. CDR3 nucleotides: TGTGCCAGCAGCGGTTACAGGGCCGGTGGGGGAAACACCATATATTTT. Residues: CASSGYRAGGGNTIYF.

This clonotype was observed at least ten times. V is TRBV20-1 and J is TRBJ2-4; D is undetermined. The CDR3 sequence is 11 residues long. Trimming took off 2 bases at V and 3 bases at J, with 2 bases between the two ends. Germline loops: CDR1 DFQATT, CDR2 SNEGSKA (reference sequence). The CDR3: CSARSKNIQYF. The CDR3 DNA reads TGCAGTGCTAGAAGCAAAAACATTCAGTACTTC.

This clonotype was observed at least ten times. The gene calls are TRBV27 and TRBJ2-1, with 8 bases that match TRBD2. This CDR3 has 17 amino acids. Germline V gene data show CDR1 as MNHEY and CDR2 as SMNVEV (reference sequence). The ends lost 6 bases at V and 0 bases at J; junction bases unmatched: 10. CDR3 DNA sequence: TGTGCCAGCAGACGTCCGGCCGGGGGGGTCTCCTACAATGAGCAGTTCTTC. It encodes CASRRPAGGVSYNEQFF.

This clonotype has at least ten counts. The chain is built from TRBV28 and TRBJ2-3; 8 positions match TRBD1. This CDR3 region has 15 residues. V lost 1 base and J lost 6; bases outside the gene matches: 6. The germline gives CDR1 MDHEN, CDR2 SYDVKM. CDR3: CASSLSGRGQDTQYF. The CDR3 coding sequence is TGTGCCAGCAGTTTATCGGGCAGGGGGCAGGATACGCAGTATTTT. The full variable domain, its missing parts supplied by reference TRBV28 and TRBJ2-3, is DVKVTQSSRYLVKRTGEKVFLECVQDMDHENMFWYRQDPGLGLRLIYFSYDVKMKEKGDIPEGYSVSREKKERFSLILESASTNQTSMYLCASSLSGRGQDTQYFGPGTRLTVL.

This clonotype counts as medium-sized. J is TRBJ2-7 and V is TRBV6-1; 9 bases are shared with TRBD1. The ends lost 8 bases at V and 3 bases at J; junction bases unmatched: 2. The CDR3 has 12 residues. Germline V gives CDR1 MNHNS, CDR2 SASEGT. CDR3 bases: TGTGCCAGCGGGACAGGGTACTACGAGCAGTACTTC. Amino acids: CASGTGYYEQYF.